The rows below give T cell receptor beta chains drawn from one sample of a study of Ad26.COV2.S vaccination and SARS-CoV-2 variants. Method: immunoSEQ multiplex PCR; TCRdb's copy keeps in-frame clones and lacks some. Among about 350,000 clones listed, roughly 89% were seen once. Sequenced material: peripheral blood, taken in a trial of Ad26.COV2.S vaccine versus placebo. The receptors stem from a person aged 18 to 59 who received the Ad26.COV2.S COVID-19 vaccine or a placebo. Both conserved end residues are part of each CDR3. A D gene is named only where the DNA matches it firmly. Rows give clone size only sometimes, using once, few, many, or a class for an expanded clone.

abundance,j_gene,v_gene,d_gene,CDR3aa,CDR3nt
NA,TRBJ2-2,TRBV2,NA,CASSDHGNTGELFF,TGTGCCAGCAGTGATCACGGGAACACCGGGGAGCTGTTTTTT
NA,TRBJ2-7,TRBV12-3/TRBV12-4,NA,CASSVGSYEQYF,TGTGCCAGCAGTGTGGGATCCTACGAGCAGTACTTC
NA,TRBJ1-4,TRBV15,NA,CATRPRAGLNEKLFF,TGTGCCACCAGGCCAAGAGCAGGCCTTAATGAAAAACTGTTTTTT
NA,TRBJ2-5,TRBV4-2,NA,CASSQDPGETQYF,TGTGCCAGCAGCCAAGACCCGGGAGAGACCCAGTACTTC
once,TRBJ2-1,TRBV5-4,NA,CASSKDPSSYNEQFF,TGTGCCAGCAGCAAGGACCCGAGCTCCTACAATGAGCAGTTCTTC
few,TRBJ2-1,TRBV29-1,TRBD2,CSASGLAGGSDRFF,TGCAGCGCCTCGGGCCTAGCGGGAGGATCCGATCGGTTCTTC
NA,TRBJ2-7,TRBV5-1,NA,CASSLASGYEQYF,TGCGCCAGCAGCTTGGCCTCGGGATACGAGCAGTACTTC
NA,TRBJ2-7,TRBV3-1/TRBV3-2,NA,CASSQDPGQVYEQYF,TGTGCCAGCAGCCAAGATCCGGGACAAGTCTACGAGCAGTACTTC
NA,TRBJ1-1,TRBV19,NA,CASSIGGANTEAFF,TGTGCCAGTAGTATAGGGGGGGCTAACACTGAAGCTTTCTTT
NA,TRBJ2-5,TRBV7-2,NA,CASSLVGGIQETQYF,TGTGCCAGCAGCTTAGTGGGGGGAATCCAAGAGACCCAGTACTTC
NA,TRBJ1-1,TRBV28,NA,CASSLFDYRVLSSTEAFF,TGTGCCAGCAGTTTATTTGATTACAGGGTCTTGTCGTCAACTGAAGCTTTCTTT
once,TRBJ2-1,TRBV27,TRBD2,CASISPSGPRSGEQFF,TGTGCCAGCATTTCCCCTAGCGGGCCACGGTCAGGTGAGCAGTTCTTC